Listed below are T cell receptor beta chains from one sample, sequenced in a study of T cells in Graves' hyperthyroidism and ophthalmopathy. TCRdb re-derived calls from the multiplex PCR reads in MiXCR, one entry per CDR3 protein. Of roughly 510,000 distinct CDR3 sequences in the sample, around 43% were seen once. Sequencing used peripheral blood or thyroid tissue (not recorded which). Source of these receptors: an adult woman with Graves' disease, either hyperthyroidism or ophthalmopathy (not recorded which). Both conserved end residues are part of each CDR3.

TRBV20-1	TRBJ2-7	CSARGSGTAYEQYF
TRBV2	TRBJ2-2	CASSRTTSGREFNTGELFF
TRBV10-3	TRBJ1-2	CAISESAGPNYGYTF
TRBV12-3/TRBV12-4	TRBJ2-5	CASSLLAEPMTQYF
TRBV20-1	TRBJ1-2	CSAIRGQQNTGDDGYTF
TRBV20-1	TRBJ2-7	CSGEGHSYEQYF
TRBV7-9	TRBJ2-6	CASSARELTSGANVLTF
TRBV2	TRBJ2-7	CASSGLAAIYEQYF
TRBV29-1	TRBJ2-2	CSVDGGGGELFF
TRBV27	TRBJ1-1	CASSLVIGGTEAFF
TRBV2	TRBJ2-3	CASSVGKGRVRTQYF
TRBV11-2	TRBJ1-1	CASSLGGLSEAFF
TRBV20-1	TRBJ1-4	CSATDREFNEKLFF
TRBV2	TRBJ1-3	CASSERDRAGNTIYF
TRBV7-9	TRBJ2-7	CASSRGGVEQYF
TRBV9	TRBJ1-1	CASSVGDTATLEAFF
TRBV7-9	TRBJ1-5	CASSLTGGGNQPQHF
TRBV29-1	TRBJ2-1	CSVEGLAGDNEQFF
TRBV7-9	TRBJ1-1	CASSLQMENTEAFF
TRBV7-9	TRBJ1-6	CAPDGPLHF
TRBV24-1	TRBJ2-7	CATSEPDREQYF
TRBV7-2	TRBJ1-2	CASSRGQGEGYTF
TRBV5-1	TRBJ2-2	CASSEGSGTGVYTGELFF
TRBV7-2	TRBJ2-5	CASSRQAGEETQYF
TRBV7-3	TRBJ2-3	CASSSRGLAGVEDTQYF
TRBV7-9	TRBJ1-6	CASSYGDRFGGSLHF
TRBV7-3	TRBJ1-1	CASRGTDGMNTEAFF
TRBV11-1	TRBJ1-6	CASSVNRVSPLHF
TRBV29-1	TRBJ2-7	CSASYNEQYF
TRBV7-2	TRBJ1-5	CASSWGSGRAEDPYNEPQHF
TRBV29-1	TRBJ1-2	CSVAGHKNYGYTF
TRBV12-3/TRBV12-4	TRBJ1-3	CASSPSDTIYF
TRBV13	TRBJ1-2	CASSFSTGGADYGYTF
TRBV5-5	TRBJ2-2	CASRPQGRAGELFF
TRBV24-1	TRBJ1-5	CATSDVGAGSQPQHF
TRBV20-1	TRBJ1-6	CSARTGVFSSPLHF
TRBV29-1	TRBJ1-2	CSLEGAVYGYTF
TRBV10-2	TRBJ2-2	CASSLAGVGELFF
TRBV10-3	TRBJ1-1	CAITDGRTEAFF